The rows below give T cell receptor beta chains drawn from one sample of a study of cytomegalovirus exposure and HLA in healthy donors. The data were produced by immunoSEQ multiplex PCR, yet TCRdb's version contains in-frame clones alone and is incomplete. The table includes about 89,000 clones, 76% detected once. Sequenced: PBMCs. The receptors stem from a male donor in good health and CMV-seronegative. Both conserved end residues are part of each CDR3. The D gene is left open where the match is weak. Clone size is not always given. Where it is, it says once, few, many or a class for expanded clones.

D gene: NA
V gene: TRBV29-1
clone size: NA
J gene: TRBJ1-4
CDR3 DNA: TGCAGCGTTGAACTCTCAACTAATGAAAAACTGTTTTTT
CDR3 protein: CSVELSTNEKLFF

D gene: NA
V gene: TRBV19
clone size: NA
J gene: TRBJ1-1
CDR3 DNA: TGTGCCAGCCCTCCACCCGGGGGGGATGGGCGCAACACTGAAGCTTTCTTT
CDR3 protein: CASPPPGGDGRNTEAFF

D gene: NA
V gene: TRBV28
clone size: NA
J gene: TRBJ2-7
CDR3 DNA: TGTGCCAGCAGTTCCCCGGGAACCGGGATCTACGAGCAGTACTTC
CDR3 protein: CASSSPGTGIYEQYF

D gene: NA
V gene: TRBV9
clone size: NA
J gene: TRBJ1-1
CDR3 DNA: TGTGCCAGCAGCGTAGCTGAGGTGCGAGCTTTCTTT
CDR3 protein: CASSVAEVRAFF

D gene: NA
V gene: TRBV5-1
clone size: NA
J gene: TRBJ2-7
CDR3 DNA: TGCGCCAGCAGCGCGACCGGGACAAATCGGTACGAGCAGTACTTC
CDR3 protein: CASSATGTNRYEQYF

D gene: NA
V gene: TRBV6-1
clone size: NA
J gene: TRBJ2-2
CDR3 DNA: TGTGCCAGCAGTGAATCGTTCAGGGGGGAGCTGTTTTTT
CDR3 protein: CASSESFRGELFF

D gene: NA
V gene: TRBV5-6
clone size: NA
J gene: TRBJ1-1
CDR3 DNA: TGTGCCAGCAGCTTGATAAGAGATGAAGCTTTCTTT
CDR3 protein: CASSLIRDEAFF

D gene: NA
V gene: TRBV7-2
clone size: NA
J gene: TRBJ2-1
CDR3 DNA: TGTGCCAGCAGCTTAGCTAGCGACTTATACAATGAGCAGTTCTTC
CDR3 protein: CASSLASDLYNEQFF

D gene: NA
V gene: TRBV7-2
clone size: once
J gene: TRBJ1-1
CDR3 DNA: TGTGCCAGCAGCTACCAGCGACAGGCTGAAGCTTTCTTT
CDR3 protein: CASSYQRQAEAFF

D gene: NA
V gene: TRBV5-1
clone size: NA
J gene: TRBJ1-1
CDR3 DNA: TGCGCCAGCAGCACCGGACCCCAGGGACTTCTGAACACTGAAGCTTTCTTT
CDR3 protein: CASSTGPQGLLNTEAFF

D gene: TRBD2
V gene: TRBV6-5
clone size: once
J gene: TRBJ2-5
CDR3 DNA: TGTGCCAGCAGAAAACCCACTACTAGCGGGACCCAGTACTTC
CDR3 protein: CASRKPTTSGTQYF

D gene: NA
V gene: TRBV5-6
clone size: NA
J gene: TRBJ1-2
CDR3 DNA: TGTGCCAGCACCCGACAGGCTAACTATGGCTACACCTTC
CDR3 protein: CASTRQANYGYTF

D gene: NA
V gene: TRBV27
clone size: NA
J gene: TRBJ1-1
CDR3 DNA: TGTGCCAGCAGTTTTGGGGGACTCCTTTTAAACACTGAAGCTTTCTTT
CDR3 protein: CASSFGGLLLNTEAFF

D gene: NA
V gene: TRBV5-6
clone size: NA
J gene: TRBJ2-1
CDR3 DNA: TGTGCCAGCAGCTTGGTTAGTGGCGTACGGGGTGAGCAGTTCTTC
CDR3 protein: CASSLVSGVRGEQFF

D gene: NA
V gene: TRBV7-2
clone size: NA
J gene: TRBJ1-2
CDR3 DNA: TGTGCCAGCAGCTTAGACAGGAGTGTTGCCTATGGCTACACCTTC
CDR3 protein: CASSLDRSVAYGYTF

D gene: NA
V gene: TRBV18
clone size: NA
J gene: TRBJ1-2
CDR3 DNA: TGTGCCAGCTCACCAGAAGTCTCCCCTACTAACTATGGCTACACCTTC
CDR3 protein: CASSPEVSPTNYGYTF

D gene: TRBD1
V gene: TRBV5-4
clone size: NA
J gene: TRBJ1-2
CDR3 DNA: TGTGCCAGCATCGGTGACAGGGTTGACTATGGCTACACCTTC
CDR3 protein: CASIGDRVDYGYTF

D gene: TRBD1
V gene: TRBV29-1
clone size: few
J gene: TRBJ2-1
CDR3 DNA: TGCAGCGTTGGGGGACAGAGATCCAATGAGCAGTTCTTC
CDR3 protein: CSVGGQRSNEQFF

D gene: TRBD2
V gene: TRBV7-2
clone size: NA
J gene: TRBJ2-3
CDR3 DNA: TGTGCCAGCAGCCTAGCCCTAGCGGGGGGGGCAGATACGCAGTATTTT
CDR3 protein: CASSLALAGGADTQYF

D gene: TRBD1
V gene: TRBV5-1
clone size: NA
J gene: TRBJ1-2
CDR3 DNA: TGCGCCAGCAGCTTGGAGTCTCCCGGGACAGGGAATGGCTACACCTTC
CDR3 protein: CASSLESPGTGNGYTF

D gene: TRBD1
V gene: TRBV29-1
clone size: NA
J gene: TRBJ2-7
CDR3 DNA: TGCAGCGGGACGGGACAGGGGACATACGAGCAGTACTTC
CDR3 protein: CSGTGQGTYEQYF

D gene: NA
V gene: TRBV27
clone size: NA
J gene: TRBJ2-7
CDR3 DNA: TGTGCCAGCAGTTTAAGGCGGACACTCAACTCCTACGAGCAGTACTTC
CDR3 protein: CASSLRRTLNSYEQYF

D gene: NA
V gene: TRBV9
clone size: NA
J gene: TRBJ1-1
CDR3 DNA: TGTGCCAGCAGCGTAGCCGGAGGGGATGAAGCTTTCTTT
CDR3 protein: CASSVAGGDEAFF

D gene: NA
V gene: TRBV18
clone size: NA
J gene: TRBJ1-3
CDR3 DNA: TGTGCCAGCTCACCCCTCCCCCTCGGGGGAGGAGGAAACACCATATATTTT
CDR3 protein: CASSPLPLGGGGNTIYF

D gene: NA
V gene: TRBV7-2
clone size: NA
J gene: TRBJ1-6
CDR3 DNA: TGTGCCAGCAGCTTAGGAAACTGGAGGCAGGCGGGTTCACCCCTCCACTTT
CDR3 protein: CASSLGNWRQAGSPLHF

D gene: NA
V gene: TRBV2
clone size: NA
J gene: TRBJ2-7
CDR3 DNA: TGTGCCTGGATAGGGGTGACGAACTCCTACGAGCAGTACTTC
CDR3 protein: CAWIGVTNSYEQYF

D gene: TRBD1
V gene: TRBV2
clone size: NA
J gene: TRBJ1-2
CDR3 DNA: TGTGCCAGCAGTGAAGCGGGGGCAGGGGGCGCAGTAAGGAGTGGCTACACCTTC
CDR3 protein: CASSEAGAGGAVRSGYTF

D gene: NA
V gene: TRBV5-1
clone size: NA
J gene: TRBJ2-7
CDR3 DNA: TGCGCCAGCAGCTTAGGAGCTTCTGTTTACGAGCAGTACTTC
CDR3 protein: CASSLGASVYEQYF

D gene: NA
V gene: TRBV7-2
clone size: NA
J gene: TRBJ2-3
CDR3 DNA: TGTGCCAGCAGCTTAGTTCAGGGTTCGACAGATACGCAGTATTTT
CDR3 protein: CASSLVQGSTDTQYF

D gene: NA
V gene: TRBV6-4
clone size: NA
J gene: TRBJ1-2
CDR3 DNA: TGTGCCAGCAGTGTCTTTCCCGGAGTCTATGGCTACACCTTC
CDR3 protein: CASSVFPGVYGYTF

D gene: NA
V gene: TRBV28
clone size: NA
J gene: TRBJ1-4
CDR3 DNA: TGTGCCAGCAGTACAATCATGGAACTGTTTTTT
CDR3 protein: CASSTIMELFF

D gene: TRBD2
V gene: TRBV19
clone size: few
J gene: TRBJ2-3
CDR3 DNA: TGTGCCAGTAGCCCGGACGGGAGGTACACAGATACGCAGTATTTT
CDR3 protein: CASSPDGRYTDTQYF

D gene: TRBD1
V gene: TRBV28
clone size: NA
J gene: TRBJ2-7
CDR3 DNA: TGTGCCAGCAGTTGGGACAGGAGCTACTACGAGCAGTACTTC
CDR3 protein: CASSWDRSYYEQYF

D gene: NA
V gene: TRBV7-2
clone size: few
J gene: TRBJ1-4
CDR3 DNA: TGTGCCAGCAGCCGCCGGGGTTCAACTAATGAAAAACTGTTTTTT
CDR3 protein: CASSRRGSTNEKLFF

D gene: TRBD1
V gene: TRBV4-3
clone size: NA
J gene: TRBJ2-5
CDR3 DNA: TGCGCCAGCAGCCGCTTGACAGGGCTCCAAGAGACCCAGTACTTC
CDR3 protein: CASSRLTGLQETQYF

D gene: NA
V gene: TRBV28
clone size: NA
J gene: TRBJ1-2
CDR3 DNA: TGTGCCAGCAGTTTTTCCCTCGGGATCAATGGCTACACCTTC
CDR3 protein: CASSFSLGINGYTF

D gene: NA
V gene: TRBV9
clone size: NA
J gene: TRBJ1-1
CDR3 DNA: TGTGCCAGCAGCGTAGAGGAGAGAATGAACACTGAAGCTTTCTTT
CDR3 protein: CASSVEERMNTEAFF

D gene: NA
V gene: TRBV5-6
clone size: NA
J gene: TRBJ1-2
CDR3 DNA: TGTGCCAGCAGCTTCACAGGGATGGGGGGCTACACCTTC
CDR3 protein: CASSFTGMGGYTF

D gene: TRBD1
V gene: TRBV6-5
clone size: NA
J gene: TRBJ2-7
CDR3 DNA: TGTGCCAGCAGTTACTCGGGACAGGGGGCGCAGTACTTC
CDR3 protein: CASSYSGQGAQYF

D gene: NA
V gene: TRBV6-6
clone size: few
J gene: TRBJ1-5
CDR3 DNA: TGTGCCAGCAGCCTGAACCAGCAGGTTAGCAATCAGCCCCAGCATTTT
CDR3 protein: CASSLNQQVSNQPQHF

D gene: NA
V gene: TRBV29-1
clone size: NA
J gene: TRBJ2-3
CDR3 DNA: TGCAGCGTTGAAGATCGCCTAGTAGGAAGCGCAGATACGCAGTATTTT
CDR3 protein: CSVEDRLVGSADTQYF

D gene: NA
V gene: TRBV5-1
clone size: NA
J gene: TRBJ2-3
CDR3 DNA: TGCGCCAGCAGAATAGACACAGATACGCAGTATTTT
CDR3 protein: CASRIDTDTQYF

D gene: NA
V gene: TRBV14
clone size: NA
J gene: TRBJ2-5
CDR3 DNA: TGTGCCAGCAGCCAGGGGGGTCGCGGGGAGACCCAGTACTTC
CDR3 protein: CASSQGGRGETQYF

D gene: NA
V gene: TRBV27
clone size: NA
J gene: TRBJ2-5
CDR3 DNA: TGTGCCAGCAGTTTACGGGGAGGGGGGGGAGAGACCCAGTACTTC
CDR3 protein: CASSLRGGGGETQYF

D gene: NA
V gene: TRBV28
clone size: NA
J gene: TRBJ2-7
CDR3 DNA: TGTGCCAGCAGTTTAGGTGGGGGGGCTGGCTACGAGCAGTACTTC
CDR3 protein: CASSLGGGAGYEQYF

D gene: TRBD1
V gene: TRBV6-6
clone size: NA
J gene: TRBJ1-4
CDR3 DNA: TGTGCCAGCAGTCTAGGGACAGGGGGCGAAAAACTGTTTTTT
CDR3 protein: CASSLGTGGEKLFF

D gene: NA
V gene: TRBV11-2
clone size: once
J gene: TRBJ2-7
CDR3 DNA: TGTGCCAGCAGATCCACAGGATCCTACGAGCAGTACTTC
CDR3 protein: CASRSTGSYEQYF

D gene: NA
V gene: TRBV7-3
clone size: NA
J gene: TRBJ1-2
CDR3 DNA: TGTGCCAGCAGCTTAACTAACGGGGATAATGGCTACACCTTC
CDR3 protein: CASSLTNGDNGYTF

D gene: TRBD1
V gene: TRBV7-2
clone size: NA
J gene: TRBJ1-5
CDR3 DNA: TGTGCCAGCAGCGCGGGACAGGGGGTAGTGGCCCAGCATTTT
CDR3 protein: CASSAGQGVVAQHF

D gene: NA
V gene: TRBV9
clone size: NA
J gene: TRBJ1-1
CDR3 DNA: TGTGCCAGCAGCGTAGCTAGTTCGGTCACTGAAGCTTTCTTT
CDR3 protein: CASSVASSVTEAFF

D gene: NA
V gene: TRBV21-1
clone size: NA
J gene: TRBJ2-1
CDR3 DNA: TGTGCCAGCAGTCCGGGACTCATCTACAATGAGCAGTTCTTC
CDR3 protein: CASSPGLIYNEQFF

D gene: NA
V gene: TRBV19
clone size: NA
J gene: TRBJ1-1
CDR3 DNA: TGTGCCAGTAGCCCCGGTCAACTGAACACTGAAGCTTTCTTT
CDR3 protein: CASSPGQLNTEAFF

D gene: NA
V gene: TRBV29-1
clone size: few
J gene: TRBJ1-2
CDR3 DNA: TGCAGCGTCGATAGAGCAGGGTGGGGGGACTATGGCTACACCTTC
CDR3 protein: CSVDRAGWGDYGYTF